These T cell receptor beta chains were read from a single sample in a study of early T cells in non-severe SARS-CoV-2 infection. TCRdb reprocessed the 5' RACE reads with MiXCR, giving one entry per CDR3 protein. Of some 73,000 distinct CDR3 sequences detected, more than 10% appear once; the ten largest clones hold around 3.6%. Sequenced: whole blood. The receptors here all came from an adult who was a healthcare worker with PCR-confirmed SARS-CoV-2 infection or an uninfected control (not recorded which). Each CDR3 is given with its conserved first and last residue. Fields, in order: clone size, J gene, V gene, D gene, CDR3 protein, CDR3 DNA. The D gene is left open where the match is weak. For some rows the clone size is stated as once, few or many, or as a class when expanded; others skip it.

.,TRBJ1-1,TRBV28,.,CASSLPVRTEAFF,TGTGCCAGCAGTTTGCCCGTGAGGACTGAAGCTTTCTTT
medium-sized,TRBJ2-5,TRBV7-9,.,CASSFSGNQETQYF,TGTGCCAGCAGCTTTAGTGGGAACCAAGAGACCCAGTACTTC
.,TRBJ1-1,TRBV28,.,CASRGQMITEAFF,TGTGCCAGCAGGGGGCAGATGATCACTGAAGCTTTCTTT
.,TRBJ2-1,TRBV27,.,CASSPTDNEQLF,TGTGCCAGCAGCCCGACAGATAATGAGCAGTTATTC
.,TRBJ2-7,TRBV19,TRBD2,CASSMGTSNIEQYF,TGTGCCAGTAGTATGGGGACTAGCAATATTGAGCAGTACTTC
few,TRBJ1-3,TRBV7-2,.,CASSPPGAGGNTIYF,TGTGCCAGCAGCCCTCCAGGGGCAGGAGGAAACACCATATATTTT
few,TRBJ2-1,TRBV2,.,CASSRTASSYNEQFF,TGTGCCAGCAGTCGGACAGCAAGCTCCTACAATGAGCAGTTCTTC
many,TRBJ2-6,TRBV2,.,CASSAERPGGANVLTF,TGTGCCAGCTCGGCGGAACGGCCCGGGGGGGCCAACGTCCTGACTTTC
.,TRBJ1-5,TRBV12-3/TRBV12-4,.,CASNLAGWKQPQHF,TGTGCCAGCAACCTCGCGGGTTGGAAACAGCCCCAGCATTTT
few,TRBJ2-7,TRBV4-2,TRBD2,CASGPTSGIGYEQYF,TGTGCCAGCGGTCCGACTAGCGGGATAGGTTACGAGCAGTACTTC
many,TRBJ2-7,TRBV9,.,CASSVGGTASYEQYF,TGTGCCAGCAGCGTAGGCGGGACGGCCTCCTACGAGCAGTACTTC
.,TRBJ2-7,TRBV7-2,.,CASSPSSDLYEQYF,TGTGCCAGCAGCCCATCTAGCGACCTCTACGAGCAGTACTTC
few,TRBJ2-2,TRBV5-1,TRBD2,CASSPGLAGGNTGELFF,TGCGCCAGCAGCCCGGGACTAGCGGGAGGTAACACCGGGGAGCTGTTTTTT
few,TRBJ1-2,TRBV28,.,CASSFGSLRSYGYTF,TGTGCCAGCAGTTTTGGCAGTTTGCGGTCCTATGGCTACACCTTC